This is a list of T cell receptor beta chains from one sample in a study of CD8 T cells in Susac syndrome. In TCRdb, the immunoSEQ multiplex PCR reads were re-called with MiXCR into one record per CDR3 protein. The data contain around 160,000 distinct CDR3 sequences, around 94% of them singletons. Material: CD4+ T cells from PBMCs. These receptors all come from a human donor with multiple sclerosis. Both conserved end residues are part of each CDR3.

v_call cdr3_aa
TRBV5-1 CASSSMGQAPYTF
TRBV20-1 CSASQTNEKLFF
TRBV29-1 CSVAGTYGYTF
TRBV9 CASSVGGAKNIQYF
TRBV14 CASSQDRTSGRANTGELFF
TRBV5-4 CASSAGGLGDNEQFF
TRBV5-4 CASSTGVAEGETQYF
TRBV10-2 CASSGTPQETQYF
TRBV19 CASSLYSGANVLTF
TRBV20-1 CSARDPGQSTPLHF
TRBV7-9 CASSLSREMGTQYF
TRBV2 CASSEWVKETQYF
TRBV28 CASSLQTITTSEAFF
TRBV5-1 CASSLGYRYEQYF
TRBV5-1 CASSALGGNQPQHF
TRBV25-1 CASSRGGDEKLFF
TRBV20-1 CSASLTGGAYNEQFF
TRBV3-1 CASRTGVDTGELFF
TRBV24-1 CATGRQGVNQPQHF
TRBV28 CASSWGWEGEAFF
TRBV10-2 CASTLEGGQGAGELFF
TRBV6-2/TRBV6-3 CALPGLAPDTDTQYF
TRBV19 CASSNTGTTDTQYF